The 5 T cell receptor beta chains presented below share a single source sample, sequenced in a study of T-cell reconstitution after alpha-beta-depleted transplantation in children. Preparation of the TCRbeta library was carried out with unique molecular identifiers. Each CDR3 protein gets one entry after TCRdb re-called the PCR reads with MiXCR. The table has 200,000 to 300,000 distinct CDR3 sequences, just under 8.5% seen once. Specimen: PBMCs, mostly from graft donor cells, collected 180 days after TCRalphabeta/CD19-depleted stem cell transplant. The receptors come from a male patient between 5 and 17 years old who had a stem cell transplant for acute lymphoblastic leukemia, so the T cells may come from the graft donor.

This clonotype was recorded many times. The chain carries TRBV6-5 and TRBJ2-1; 9 bases are shared with TRBD2. Unmatched junction bases numbered 5, after V lost 0 bases and J lost 2 bases. The V gene's germline CDR1 is MNHEY and CDR2 SVGAGI. CDR3 length: 17 amino acids. CDR3 region: CASSYSSSGGPYNEQFF. The DNA for the CDR3 is TGTGCCAGCAGTTACTCGAGTAGCGGGGGTCCCTACAATGAGCAGTTCTTC.

This clonotype was counted ten times or more. This chain uses TRBV7-9 with TRBJ2-7; tentatively, D is TRBD2 (6 bases). The CDR3 is 15 amino acids. Germline loops: CDR1 SEHNR, CDR2 FQNEAQ (reference sequence). The germline V and J ends were trimmed by 0 bases and 5 bases, with 14 bases remaining between them. The CDR3 here is CASSLAALAYHEQYF. The CDR3 DNA reads TGTGCCAGCAGCTTAGCGGCCCTAGCGTATCACGAGCAGTACTTC.

This clonotype was seen many times. The genes are TRBV12-3 or TRBV12-4 and TRBJ2-7; 9 bases are a match to TRBD1. There are 16 residues in the CDR3. V lost 5 bases to trimming and J lost 3 bases; unmatched junction nucleotides: 11. CDR3 sequence: CASSPSGGQGYYEQYF. The CDR3 region has the DNA TGTGCCAGCAGTCCGTCGGGGGGACAGGGCTACTACGAGCAGTACTTC.

The table lists this clonotype with many counts. The chain employs TRBV29-1 and TRBJ2-1, with TRBD2 matching 15 bases. After removal of 4 bases from V and 3 bases from J, the junction contained 7 bases not matched to a gene. The V gene's germline CDR1 is SQVTM and CDR2 ANQGSEA. The CDR3 totals 17 residues. The CDR3 here is CSVVGLAGGPIYNEQFF. The CDR3 DNA reads as TGCAGCGTTGTCGGACTAGCGGGAGGGCCCATCTACAATGAGCAGTTCTTC.

There are many counts of this clonotype. The J gene is TRBJ2-5, the V gene TRBV20-1; 8 bases are a match to TRBD1. Trimming removed 1 base from V and 5 bases from J; junction bases left unmatched: 9. This CDR3 region has 15 residues. Germline lookup yields CDR1 DFQATT and CDR2 SNEGSKA (reference sequence). As DNA, the CDR3 is TGCAGTGCTAGAGTGTTCGGCAGGGGGCCTGAGACCCAGTACTTC. It yields the protein CSARVFGRGPETQYF.